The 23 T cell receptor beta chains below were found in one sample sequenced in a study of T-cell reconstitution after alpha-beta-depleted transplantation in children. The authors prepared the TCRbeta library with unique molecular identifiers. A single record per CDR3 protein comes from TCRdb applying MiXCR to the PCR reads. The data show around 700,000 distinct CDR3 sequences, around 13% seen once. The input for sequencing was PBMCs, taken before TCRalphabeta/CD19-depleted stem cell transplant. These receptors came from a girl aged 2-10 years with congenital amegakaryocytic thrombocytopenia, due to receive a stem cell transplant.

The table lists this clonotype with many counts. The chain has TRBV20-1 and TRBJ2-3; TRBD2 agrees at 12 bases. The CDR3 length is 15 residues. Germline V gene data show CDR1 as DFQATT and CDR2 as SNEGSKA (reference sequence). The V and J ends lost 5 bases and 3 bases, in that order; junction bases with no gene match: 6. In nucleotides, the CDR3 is TGCAGTGCTCCCCGACTAGCGGGAGTAACAGATACGCAGTATTTT. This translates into CSAPRLAGVTDTQYF.

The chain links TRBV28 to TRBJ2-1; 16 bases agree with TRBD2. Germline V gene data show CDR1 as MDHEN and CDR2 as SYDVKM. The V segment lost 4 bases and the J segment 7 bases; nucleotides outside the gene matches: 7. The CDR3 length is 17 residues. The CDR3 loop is CASSSPGLAGGPNEQFF. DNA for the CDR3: TGTGCCAGCAGTTCTCCGGGACTAGCGGGAGGGCCAAATGAGCAGTTCTTC.

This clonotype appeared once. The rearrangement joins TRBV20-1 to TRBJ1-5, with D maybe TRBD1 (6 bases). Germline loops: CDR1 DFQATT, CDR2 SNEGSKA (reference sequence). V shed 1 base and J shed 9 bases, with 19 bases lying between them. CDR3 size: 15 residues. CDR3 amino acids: CSARGPMDSELPQHF. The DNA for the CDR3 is TGCAGTGCTAGAGGCCCCATGGACAGCGAGTTGCCCCAGCATTTT.

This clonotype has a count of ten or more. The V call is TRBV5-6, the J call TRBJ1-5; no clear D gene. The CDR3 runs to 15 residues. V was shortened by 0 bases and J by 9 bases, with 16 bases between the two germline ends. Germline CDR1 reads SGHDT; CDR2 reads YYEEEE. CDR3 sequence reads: CASSLGGLDTWPQHF. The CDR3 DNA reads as TGTGCCAGCAGCTTGGGCGGACTCGATACGTGGCCCCAGCATTTT.

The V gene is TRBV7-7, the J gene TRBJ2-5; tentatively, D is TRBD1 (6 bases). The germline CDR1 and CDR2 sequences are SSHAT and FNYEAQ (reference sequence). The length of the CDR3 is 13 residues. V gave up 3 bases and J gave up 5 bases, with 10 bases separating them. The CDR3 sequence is CASSFKQGETQYF. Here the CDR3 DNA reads TGTGCCAGCAGCTTTAAACAGGGTGAGACCCAGTACTTC.

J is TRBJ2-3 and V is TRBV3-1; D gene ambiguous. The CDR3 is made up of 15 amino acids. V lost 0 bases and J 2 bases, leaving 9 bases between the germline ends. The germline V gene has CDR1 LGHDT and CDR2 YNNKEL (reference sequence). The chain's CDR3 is CASSQDLGYTDTQYF. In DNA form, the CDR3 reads TGTGCCAGCAGCCAAGATTTGGGATACACAGATACGCAGTATTTT.

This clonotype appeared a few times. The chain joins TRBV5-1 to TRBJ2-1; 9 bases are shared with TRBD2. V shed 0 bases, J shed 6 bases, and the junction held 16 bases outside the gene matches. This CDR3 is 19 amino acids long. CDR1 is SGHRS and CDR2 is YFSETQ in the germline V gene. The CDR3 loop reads CASSLGYIFSGSGGNEQFF. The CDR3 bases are TGCGCCAGCAGCTTGGGCTATATTTTTAGCGGGAGCGGAGGCAATGAGCAGTTCTTC. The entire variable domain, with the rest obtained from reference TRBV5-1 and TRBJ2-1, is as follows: KAGVTQTPRYLIKTRGQQVTLSCSPISGHRSVSWYQQTPGQGLQFLFEYFSETQRNKGNFPGRFSGRQFSNSRSEMNVSTLELGDSALYLCASSLGYIFSGSGGNEQFFGPGTRLTVL.

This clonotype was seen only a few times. The CDR3 sequence is CASNPSSSFRSYNEQFF. CDR3 sequence (DNA): TGTGCCAGCAACCCCAGCAGCTCTTTCCGCTCCTACAATGAGCAGTTCTTC. The chain uses TRBV7-9 and TRBJ2-1; D is undetermined. V was clipped by 7 bases and J by 0 bases, with 19 bases between them. This CDR3 is 17 amino acids long. Germline V CDR1 and CDR2: SEHNR, FQNEAQ (reference sequence).

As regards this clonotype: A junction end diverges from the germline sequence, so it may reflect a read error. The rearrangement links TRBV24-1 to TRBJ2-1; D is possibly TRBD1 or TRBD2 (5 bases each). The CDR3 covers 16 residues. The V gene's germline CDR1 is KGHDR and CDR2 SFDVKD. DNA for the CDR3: TGTGCCACCAGTGATGTAGCAGGGAGCTCCTACAATAAGCAGTTCTTC. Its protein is CATSDVAGSSYNKQFF.

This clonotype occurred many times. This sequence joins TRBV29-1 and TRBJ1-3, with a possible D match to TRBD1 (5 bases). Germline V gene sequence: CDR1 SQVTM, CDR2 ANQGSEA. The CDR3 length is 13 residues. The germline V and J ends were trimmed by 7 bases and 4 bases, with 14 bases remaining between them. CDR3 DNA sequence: TGCAGCGGAACCTGGACAAACGGAAACACCATATATTTT. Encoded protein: CSGTWTNGNTIYF.

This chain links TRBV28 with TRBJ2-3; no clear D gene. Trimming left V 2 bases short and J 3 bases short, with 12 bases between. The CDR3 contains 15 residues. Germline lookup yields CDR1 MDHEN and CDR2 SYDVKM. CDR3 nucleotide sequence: TGTGCCAGCAGTTTAGTTTATTCGGAAACAGATACGCAGTATTTT. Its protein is CASSLVYSETDTQYF.

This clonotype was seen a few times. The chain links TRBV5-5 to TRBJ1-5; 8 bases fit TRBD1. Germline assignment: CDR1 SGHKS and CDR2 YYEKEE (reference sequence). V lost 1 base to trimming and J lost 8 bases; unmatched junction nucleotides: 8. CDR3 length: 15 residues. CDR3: CASSLRQGRREPQHF. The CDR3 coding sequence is TGTGCCAGCAGCTTGCGACAGGGGAGGAGGGAGCCCCAGCATTTT.

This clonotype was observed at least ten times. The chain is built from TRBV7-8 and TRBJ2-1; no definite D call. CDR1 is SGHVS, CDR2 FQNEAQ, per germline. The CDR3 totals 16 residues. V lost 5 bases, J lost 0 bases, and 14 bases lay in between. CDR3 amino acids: CASSRRVVVSYNEQFF. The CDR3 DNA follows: TGTGCCAGCAGCCGCCGGGTGGTAGTCTCCTACAATGAGCAGTTCTTC.

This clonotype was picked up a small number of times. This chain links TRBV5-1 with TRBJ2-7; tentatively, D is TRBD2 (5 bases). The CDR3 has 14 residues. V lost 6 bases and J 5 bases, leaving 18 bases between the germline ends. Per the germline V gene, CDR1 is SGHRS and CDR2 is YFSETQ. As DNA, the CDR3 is TGCGCCAGCACCCCCCCGAGGGAAAACCACGAGCAGTACTTC. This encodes CASTPPRENHEQYF.

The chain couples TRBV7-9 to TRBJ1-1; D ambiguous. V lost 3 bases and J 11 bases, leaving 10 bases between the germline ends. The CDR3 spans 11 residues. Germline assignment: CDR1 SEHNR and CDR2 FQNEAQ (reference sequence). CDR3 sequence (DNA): TGTGCCAGCAGCTTCGAAAAAGGGGCTTTCTTT. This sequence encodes CASSFEKGAFF.

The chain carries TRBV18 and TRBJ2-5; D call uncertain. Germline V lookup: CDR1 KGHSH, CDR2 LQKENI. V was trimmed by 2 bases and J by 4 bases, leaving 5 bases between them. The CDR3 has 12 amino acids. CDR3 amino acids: CASSPFGETQYF. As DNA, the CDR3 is TGTGCCAGCTCACCATTTGGAGAGACCCAGTACTTC.

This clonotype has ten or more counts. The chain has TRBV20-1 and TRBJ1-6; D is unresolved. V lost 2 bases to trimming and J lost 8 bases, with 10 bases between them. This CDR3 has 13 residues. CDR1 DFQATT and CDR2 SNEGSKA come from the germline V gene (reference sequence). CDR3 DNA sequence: TGCAGTGCTAGAATAGCCCGGGATTCACCCCTCCACTTT. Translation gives CSARIARDSPLHF.

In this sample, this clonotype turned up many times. CDR3 residues: CASSFGMVGEQYF. CDR3 DNA: TGTGCCAGCAGTTTTGGGATGGTCGGCGAGCAGTACTTC. This chain uses TRBV12-3 or TRBV12-4 with TRBJ2-7; D gene uncertain. Deletions cut 3 bases from V and 6 bases from J, with 12 bases between. This CDR3 region has 13 residues.

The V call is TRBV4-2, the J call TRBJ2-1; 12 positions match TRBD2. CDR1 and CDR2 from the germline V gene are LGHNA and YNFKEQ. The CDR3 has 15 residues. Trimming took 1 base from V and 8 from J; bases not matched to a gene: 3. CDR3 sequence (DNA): TGTGCCAGCAGCCAAGCGGGACTAGCGGGTGATGAGCAGTTCTTC. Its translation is CASSQAGLAGDEQFF.

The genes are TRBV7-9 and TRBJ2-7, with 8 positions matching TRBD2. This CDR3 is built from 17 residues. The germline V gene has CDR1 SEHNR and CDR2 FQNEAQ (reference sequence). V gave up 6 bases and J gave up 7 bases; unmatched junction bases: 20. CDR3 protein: CASRKAPAGERLDEQYF. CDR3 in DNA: TGTGCCAGCAGAAAAGCCCCAGCGGGGGAACGCCTTGATGAGCAGTACTTC. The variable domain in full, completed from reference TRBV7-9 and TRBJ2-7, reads DTGVSQNPRHKITKRGQNVTFRCDPISEHNRLYWYRQTLGQGPEFLTYFQNEAQLEKSRLLSDRFSAERPKGSFSTLEIQRTEQGDSAMYLCASRKAPAGERLDEQYFGPGTRLTVT.

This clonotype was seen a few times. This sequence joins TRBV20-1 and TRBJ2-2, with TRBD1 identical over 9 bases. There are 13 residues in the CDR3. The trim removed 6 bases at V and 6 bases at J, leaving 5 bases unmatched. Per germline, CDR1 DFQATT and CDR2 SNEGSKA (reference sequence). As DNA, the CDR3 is TGCAGTGCGTCTACAGGGGGCCCCGGGGAGCTGTTTTTT. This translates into CSASTGGPGELFF.

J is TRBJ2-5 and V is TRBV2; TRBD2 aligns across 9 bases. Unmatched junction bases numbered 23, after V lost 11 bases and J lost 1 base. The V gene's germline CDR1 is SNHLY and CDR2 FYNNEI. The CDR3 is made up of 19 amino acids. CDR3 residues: CAFSSLWAPGLAGQETQYF. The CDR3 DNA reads TGTGCCTTCTCCTCCCTTTGGGCTCCGGGACTAGCTGGCCAAGAGACCCAGTACTTC.

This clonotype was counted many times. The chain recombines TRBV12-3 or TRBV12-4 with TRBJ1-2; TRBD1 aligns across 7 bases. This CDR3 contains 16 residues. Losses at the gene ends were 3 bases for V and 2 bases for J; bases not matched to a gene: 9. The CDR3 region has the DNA TGTGCCAGCAGTTTCGGGCCATTGGGACAGAACTATGGCTACACCTTC. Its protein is CASSFGPLGQNYGYTF.